These 9 T cell receptor beta chains share one sample of origin, sequenced in a study of blood T cell repertoires in COVID-19. TCRdb's copy holds only in-frame clones and misses some; the assay was immunoSEQ multiplex PCR. Of 25,000 to 35,000 clones in the sample, 85% to 90% were seen once. Sequencing input: peripheral blood. The receptor source for this set is an older man with active COVID-19.

The chain carries TRBV6-2 or TRBV6-3 and TRBJ1-6; TRBD1 might be the D (5 bases). CDR1 is MNHEY, CDR2 SVGEGT, per germline. The ends were cut back, 1 base at V and 9 bases at J, with 16 bases in the middle. The CDR3 covers 16 residues. The CDR3 sequence is CASSYFSAGLTSPLHF. The CDR3 coding sequence is TGTGCCAGCAGTTACTTTTCGGCAGGGCTCACTTCACCCCTCCACTTT.

This sequence joins TRBV5-1 and TRBJ1-4, with D possibly being TRBD1 (5 bases). V was pared by 2 bases and J by 3 bases, with 11 bases between. Germline values: CDR1 SGHRS, CDR2 YFSETQ. The CDR3 contains 15 residues. The CDR3 DNA reads as TGCGCCAGCAGCTTAAGGGGATCAGCTAATGAAAAACTGTTTTTT. It is translated as CASSLRGSANEKLFF. The full variable domain, in which reference TRBV5-1 and TRBJ1-4 provide the parts outside the CDR3, is KAGVTQTPRYLIKTRGQQVTLSCSPISGHRSVSWYQQTPGQGLQFLFEYFSETQRNKGNFPGRFSGRQFSNSRSEMNVSTLELGDSALYLCASSLRGSANEKLFFGSGTQLSVL.

The chain uses TRBV3-1 (or the pseudogene TRBV3-2) and TRBJ1-1; D may be TRBD1 (5 bases). The CDR3 consists of 14 residues. CDR1 is LGHDT and CDR2 is YNNKEL in the germline V gene (reference sequence). Trimming left V 1 base short and J 3 bases short, with 9 bases between. The CDR3 bases are TGTGCCAGCAGCCAAGGTTGGGGGGACACTGAAGCTTTCTTT. This gives the protein CASSQGWGDTEAFF.

This chain connects TRBV2 to TRBJ2-3; 7 bases map to TRBD2. Germline V CDR1 and CDR2: SNHLY, FYNNEI. There are 16 residues in the CDR3. With 6 bases clipped from V and 2 bases from J, the junction kept 11 bases outside the gene matches. CDR3 in amino acids: CASSAAGTIYTDTQYF. The CDR3 DNA reads TGTGCCAGCAGCGCCGCCGGGACTATATACACAGATACGCAGTATTTT.

This clone was seen once. The J gene is TRBJ2-3, the V gene TRBV5-8; 7 nucleotides match TRBD1. Looked up from germline, CDR1 is SGHTS and CDR2 is YDEGEE. The V and J ends lost 4 bases and 0 bases, in that order; junction bases with no gene match: 11. The CDR3 spans 17 residues. CDR3 sequence: CASSTGQEADSTDTQYF. For the CDR3, the DNA is TGTGCCAGCAGCACAGGACAGGAAGCTGATAGCACAGATACGCAGTATTTT.

The chain employs TRBV4-3 and TRBJ2-5; 8 nucleotides align to TRBD2. The CDR3 covers 15 residues. The V segment lost 1 base and the J segment 4 bases; nucleotides outside the gene matches: 5. Germline CDR1 reads LGHNA; CDR2 reads YSLEER. The DNA of the CDR3 is TGCGCCAGCAGCCAAGGTCTGGCGGGGGGAGAGACCCAGTACTTC. Residues: CASSQGLAGGETQYF.

This chain uses TRBV30 with TRBJ1-4; 7 bases map to TRBD1. The J segment lost 11 bases and the V segment lost 7 bases, leaving 16 bases of the junction unmatched. CDR3 length: 14 amino acids. CDR1 GTSNPN and CDR2 SVGIG come from the germline V gene (reference sequence). The chain's CDR3 is CAYSTGVVLSKLFF. The CDR3 DNA reads as TGTGCCTATTCAACAGGGGTGGTGTTGTCCAAACTGTTTTTT.

This clone was observed a single time. This chain links TRBV5-4 with TRBJ2-7; D gene uncertain. CDR3 length: 15 amino acids. The V gene's germline CDR1 is SGHNT and CDR2 YYREEE (reference sequence). The V end was cut by 2 bases, the J end by 0 bases, with 12 bases between. This chain's CDR3 is CASSFDTGYSYEQYF. CDR3 DNA: TGTGCCAGCAGCTTCGACACCGGATACTCCTACGAGCAGTACTTC.

The count of this clone is one. The J gene is TRBJ1-4, the V gene TRBV6-6; D gene unclear. The CDR3 covers 13 residues. Germline V CDR1 and CDR2: MNHNY, SVGAGI (reference sequence). Trimming took 0 bases from V and 6 from J, leaving 5 bases between them. CDR3 protein: CASSYSAYEKLFF. The CDR3 nucleotides read TGTGCCAGCAGTTACTCGGCTTATGAAAAACTGTTTTTT.